A single sample gave rise to the 18 T cell receptor beta chains below, sequenced in a study of post-analysis software for immune sequencing data (dated by TCRdb to the mid-2010s). The study at large found these results: Patients showed significantly higher frequencies than controls for several TRBV segments, among them TRBV5-6, TRBV5-1 and TRBV20-1.

No antigen is known for these receptors. Library generation was performed with PCR. The sample was run on an Illumina HiSeq 2500. To reduce PCR and sequencing biases, unique molecular identifiers were incorporated into the TCR beta cDNA libraries. Through fastp at Q25 and MiXCR, TCRdb rebuilt clones from the public reads, retaining in-frame beta chains. Records with the same CDR3 protein are collapsed into one entry carrying the most frequent genes and DNA. A total of a few hundred thousand distinct CDR3 sequences appear in this sample, 45% of them only once. The ten most abundant clones make up 9% to 13% of the sample. Sequencing input: blood. These receptors were taken from a girl aged 10-17 years with multiple sclerosis.

This clonotype was found a few times. V usage is TRBV15 and J usage is TRBJ2-1; a weak D match, TRBD2 (6 bases). V lost 10 bases, J lost 0 bases, and 16 bases lay in between. CDR3 length equals 15 residues. CDR1 is LNHNV and CDR2 is YYDKDF in the germline V gene (reference sequence). Here the CDR3 DNA reads TGTGCCATTGCAAAAGGAGGGAGCTCCTACAATGAGCAGTTCTTC. Translating it yields CAIAKGGSSYNEQFF.

V is TRBV3-1 and J is TRBJ2-1; D not resolved. V lost 3 bases to trimming and J lost 0 bases, with 12 bases between them. CDR3 length: 16 amino acids. The V gene's germline CDR1 is LGHDT and CDR2 YNNKEL (reference sequence). The CDR3 spells CASSHQGSFSYNEQFF. The CDR3, as DNA: TGTGCCAGCAGCCATCAAGGGTCTTTCTCCTACAATGAGCAGTTCTTC.

This sequence joins TRBV9 and TRBJ1-6; TRBD1 matches 8 bases. CDR3 size: 14 residues. J gave up 6 bases and V 3 bases, and 2 bases lay outside the gene matches. Germline loops: CDR1 SGDLS, CDR2 YYNGEE. The CDR3 coding sequence is TGTGCCAGCAGCGAGGGGACAGGTAATTCACCCCTCCACTTT. Protein sequence: CASSEGTGNSPLHF.

V gene TRBV18 combines with J gene TRBJ2-5, with D hard to call. Trimming removed 2 bases from V and 5 bases from J, with 9 bases in between. The CDR3 length is 13 residues. Looked up from germline, CDR1 is KGHSH and CDR2 is LQKENI. The chain's CDR3 is CASSPTAGETQYF. The CDR3 region has the DNA TGTGCCAGCTCACCAACTGCCGGGGAGACCCAGTACTTC.

The rearrangement joins TRBV7-8 to TRBJ2-7, with TRBD1 matching 8 bases. This CDR3 region has 15 residues. The V gene end was trimmed by 3 bases and the J gene end by 3 bases; junction bases not matched to a gene: 7. Germline CDR1 is SGHVS and CDR2 is FQNEAQ. The CDR3 DNA follows: TGTGCCAGCAGCTTGGGCAGGACAGGGCACTACGAGCAGTACTTC. Translated: CASSLGRTGHYEQYF. The full variable domain, rest sourced from reference TRBV7-8 and TRBJ2-7, is GAGVSQSPRYKVAKRGQDVALRCDPISGHVSLFWYQQALGQGPEFLTYFQNEAQLDKSGLPSDRFFAERPEGSVSTLKIQRTQQEDSAVYLCASSLGRTGHYEQYFGPGTRLTVT.

V usage is TRBV29-1 and J usage is TRBJ2-6, with D perhaps matching TRBD1 (5 bases). Deletions cut 6 bases from V and 0 bases from J, with 24 bases between. The CDR3 spans 19 residues. The germline CDR1 and CDR2 sequences are SQVTM and ANQGSEA. The CDR3 coding sequence is TGCAGCGTCCTGACGACCGCTGGCAGGGCTAACTCTGGGGCCAACGTCCTGACTTTC. It codes for CSVLTTAGRANSGANVLTF.

This clonotype was counted only a few times. The chain has TRBV29-1 and TRBJ1-4; tentative D call: TRBD1 (5 bases). Trimming took off 7 bases at V and 4 bases at J, with 16 bases between the two ends. CDR3 length: 14 residues. Germline V gives CDR1 SQVTM, CDR2 ANQGSEA. The CDR3 DNA is TGCAGCGCAAATTTGGGGGGGTATAATGAAAAACTGTTTTTT. Amino acids: CSANLGGYNEKLFF.

The chain recombines TRBV5-1 with TRBJ2-1, with D maybe TRBD2 (5 bases). The germline V gene has CDR1 SGHRS and CDR2 YFSETQ. With 4 bases removed from V and 5 bases from J, the gap between germline ends came to 19 bases. The CDR3 is 16 residues long. The CDR3 region is CASSGSDHHMDNEQFF. CDR3 DNA: TGCGCCAGCAGCGGGAGTGACCACCACATGGACAATGAGCAGTTCTTC.

The V gene is TRBV20-1, the J gene TRBJ2-7; D is possibly TRBD1 (6 bases). This CDR3 contains 17 residues. V was trimmed by 6 bases and J by 2 bases, leaving 26 bases between them. Germline V gives CDR1 DFQATT, CDR2 SNEGSKA (reference sequence). In DNA, the CDR3 is TGCAGTGCGGACATCTTAAAAGGACAGCCCGTAACCTACGAGCAGTACTTC. Protein: CSADILKGQPVTYEQYF.

The chain employs TRBV5-1 and TRBJ2-5; the D gene is possibly TRBD2 (5 bases). V was cut by 8 bases and J by 4 bases, with 12 bases left in between. This CDR3 contains 12 residues. Germline V gene data show CDR1 as SGHRS and CDR2 as YFSETQ. The CDR3 protein is CASGSELETQYF. CDR3 DNA sequence: TGCGCCAGTGGGAGCGAGCTAGAGACCCAGTACTTC.

The chain couples TRBV5-6 to TRBJ2-1, with 13 bases fitting TRBD2. This CDR3 comprises 16 residues. Trimming at V came to 2 bases and at J to 9 bases, leaving 8 bases not matched to a gene. CDR1 and CDR2 (germline): SGHDT, YYEEEE. The CDR3 DNA sequence: TGTGCCAGCAGCTTCGGGACTAGCGGGATCCTGGGTGAGCAGTTCTTC. Its translation is CASSFGTSGILGEQFF. The full variable domain, completed using reference TRBV5-6 and TRBJ2-1, is DAGVTQSPTHLIKTRGQQVTLRCSPKSGHDTVSWYQQALGQGPQFIFQYYEEEERQRGNFPDRFSGHQFPNYSSELNVNALLLGDSALYLCASSFGTSGILGEQFFGPGTRLTVL.

The V gene is TRBV7-8, the J gene TRBJ1-2; D is perhaps TRBD1 (5 bases). The CDR3 has 13 amino acids. CDR1 is SGHVS and CDR2 is FQNEAQ in the germline V gene. V shed 3 bases and J shed 8 bases, with 13 bases lying between them. The CDR3 sequence: CASSFSGPDGYTF. The CDR3 region has the DNA TGTGCCAGCAGCTTTTCAGGGCCAGACGGCTACACCTTC.

This clonotype was found a few times. The V call is TRBV29-1, the J call TRBJ2-5; D remains ambiguous. V dropped 0 bases and J dropped 2 bases, with 7 bases sitting between them. The CDR3 sequence is 13 residues long. Germline V CDR1 and CDR2: SQVTM, ANQGSEA. DNA of the CDR3: TGCAGCGTTGAAGACCTAGGGCAAGAGACCCAGTACTTC. Its translation: CSVEDLGQETQYF.

This clonotype has more than one count but fewer than ten. This sequence joins TRBV15 and TRBJ1-1; no clear D gene. Germline V gives CDR1 LNHNV, CDR2 YYDKDF (reference sequence). The CDR3 loop spans 13 amino acids. Trimming left V 0 bases short and J 6 bases short, with 8 bases between. CDR3: CATSRDRPAEAFF. The CDR3 DNA sequence: TGTGCCACCAGCAGAGATAGGCCCGCTGAAGCTTTCTTT.

The V gene is TRBV6-5, the J gene TRBJ1-1; 7 bases match TRBD1. This CDR3 region has 13 residues. V was pared by 7 bases and J by 4 bases, with 6 bases of the junction left unmatched. Germline-derived CDR1 and CDR2 are MNHEY and SVGAGI. The CDR3 sequence is CASNAGGSTEAFF. In nucleotides, the CDR3 is TGTGCCAGCAATGCAGGGGGTAGCACTGAAGCTTTCTTT.

This rearrangement joins TRBV12-3 or TRBV12-4 to TRBJ1-1; D is ambiguous. Trimming pared 2 bases from V and 10 bases from J, leaving 17 bases between. The CDR3 runs 14 residues. DNA of the CDR3: TGTGCCAGCAGTTTACGGGCCAGTCGACTAGGAGCTTTCTTT. This translates into CASSLRASRLGAFF.

J is TRBJ1-2 and V is TRBV4-2, with TRBD1 as a possible D gene (6 bases). This CDR3 is built from 16 residues. V lost 2 bases to trimming and J lost 7 bases, with 20 bases between them. Germline V gene lookup returns CDR1 LGHNA and CDR2 YNFKEQ. CDR3 nucleotides: TGTGCCAGCAGCCAACGACTTCGACAGGACCAGTTTGGCTACACCTTC. It is translated as CASSQRLRQDQFGYTF.

This chain joins TRBV15 and TRBJ2-1, with D unclear. Germline CDR1 and CDR2: LNHNV and YYDKDF (reference sequence). The length of the CDR3 is 12 residues. Between the trimmed V and J ends, which lost 8 bases and 8 bases, there was a span of 13 bases. CDR3: CATRASSDEQFF. The CDR3, as DNA: TGTGCCACCCGAGCTTCGAGCGATGAGCAGTTCTTC.